Detailed here is one TCR beta chain. Its cognate antigen has yet to be identified. No base qualities exist here, and no much larger clone lies one base off it. This record comes from a study of radiotherapy plus CTLA-4 blockade in lung cancer (dated by TCRdb to the late 2010s). Background for the entire study: Objective responses were observed in 15% to 20% of enrolled patients, and disease control was achieved in approximately 32%.

The study tested focal radiation therapy combined with CTLA-4 blockade (ipilimumab) in patients with chemo-refractory metastatic non-small-cell lung cancer. Library creation used the immunoSEQ multiplex PCR assay. Sourced from immuneACCESS, this table was stored by TCRdb with only in-frame sequences that have V and J called. A share of the clones is absent; for the studies checked, an unresolved V gene accounts for under half, and the remainder has no known explanation. Here the sample has 50,000 to 65,000 clones; approximately 84% occur a single time. The ten biggest clones cover roughly 6% of the sample. The CDR3 runs 13 residues from the cysteine to the phenylalanine. The kept DNA is CDR3 alone, 39 bases in frame from the first base. V is trimmed back by 1 base and J by 9 bases, and the junction contains 2 bases that no gene match accounts for. CDR1 and CDR2 are read off the germline V gene as SNHLY and FYNNEI.

Study-wide conclusions, independent of this receptor: After treatment with radiotherapy and ipilimumab, TCR clones that came from tumors expanded in the peripheral blood. The strongest predictors of response, as reported, were early dynamic changes in blood T cell clones along with a rise in serum interferon-beta after radiation.

The sequencing used peripheral blood, collected from a patient treated with radiotherapy plus ipilimumab. This TCR came from a human donor with non-small cell lung cancer whose response to radiotherapy plus ipilimumab could not be evaluated. The sequence is built from TRBV2 and TRBJ2-4; 8 of the junction bases match TRBD1. The nucleotide sequence reads TGTGCCAGCAGTGAAGGAACAGGGGGCATTCAGTACTTC. Its protein is CASSEGTGGIQYF. This CDR3, with the reference TRBV2 and TRBJ2-4 proteins standing in past its ends, gives the full variable domain EPEVTQTPSHQVTQMGQEVILRCVPISNHLYFYWYRQILGQKVEFLVSFYNNEISEKSEIFDDQFSVERPDGSNFTLKIRSTKLEDSAMYFCASSEGTGGIQYFGAGTRLSVL.